This entry features one T cell receptor (beta chain) sequence. Its target is not known. The germline CDR1 and CDR2 sequences are DFQATT and SNEGSKA (reference sequence). This CDR3 has 13 residues. This entry comes from a study of monozygotic twins with inflammatory bowel disease. TCRdb re-called the 5' RACE reads and catalogs CDR3 proteins one per entry, DNA excluded. The table for this sample gives approximately 400,000 distinct CDR3 sequences. Findings and caveats of the study: Compared with healthy co-twins, IBD patients showed reduced TCRbeta repertoire diversity by inverse Simpson.

The specimen sequenced was blood. The receptor was isolated from a human donor with ulcerative colitis or Crohn's disease, or a healthy co-twin of an affected twin (not recorded which). This chain uses TRBV20-1 with TRBJ2-3. The CDR3 reads CSARDPWVETQYF.